The following is a T cell receptor (beta chain) sequence with its context. Its cognate antigen is unknown. Primers: 60 Vbeta forward and 13 Jbeta reverse. Clones were sequenced by immunoSEQ multiplex PCR, and TCRdb holds only the in-frame ones, with some missing. The sample holds about 53,000 clones. The data originate from a study of cytomegalovirus exposure and HLA in healthy donors. Regarding the study as a whole: Overall, around 160 TCR beta chains were annotated as cytomegalovirus-associated. As was reported, the classifier diagnosed cytomegalovirus status with high specificity and sensitivity.

These donors, healthy bone marrow donors, were studied. This CDR3 contains 16 residues. The V segment lost 1 base and the J segment 4 bases; nucleotides outside the gene matches: 7. The germline V gene encodes CDR1 MGHDK and CDR2 SYGVNS. The genes are TRBV25-1 and TRBJ2-3, with 8 bases aligning to TRBD2. The sequence derives from a man aged 18 to 29 in good health and CMV-seropositive. Sequenced: PBMCs. CDR3 bases: TGTGCCAGCAGTGAATCCCGCGGGAGGCGGGCAGATACGCAGTATTTT. Translating it yields CASSESRGRRADTQYF.